Sequencing of this T cell receptor beta chain was carried out in a study of shared clonotypes between healthy human individuals. A single count supports this clone. This CDR3 is built from 14 residues. Germline V gene lookup returns CDR1 SEHNR and CDR2 FQNEAQ (reference sequence). Trimming removed 4 bases from V and 3 bases from J, with 13 bases in between. Every one of the donors was a Caucasian adult that lived in Nashville, Tennessee. Researchers divided each subset's genomic DNA evenly across several immunoSEQ plates. The data were produced by immunoSEQ multiplex PCR, yet TCRdb's version contains in-frame clones alone and is incomplete. The sample carries about 640,000 clones, less than 80% recorded once.

The V gene is TRBV7-9, the J gene TRBJ2-7; D may be TRBD2 (6 bases). Sequencing was performed on memory CD4+ T cells sorted from blood. Subset described: CD45RA-negative fraction. The origin of this receptor is a woman in her 30s in good health. In DNA form, the CDR3 reads TGTGCCAGCAGCTCCGGGGGAGGAAACTACGAGCAGTACTTC. It is translated as CASSSGGGNYEQYF.